This T cell receptor beta chain appears in the sequencing data of a study of shared clonotypes between healthy human individuals. Study information: Each donor's CD8 memory used one plate, CD8 naive two, each CD4 subset three.

With respect to this clone: The antigen remains unidentified.

Genomic DNA of every subset was divided equally among multiple immunoSEQ plates. Profiled with immunoSEQ multiplex PCR; TCRdb holds only in-frame clones, not every one. This repertoire shows around 2,000,000 clones, around 93% found once; its top ten account for approximately 1.7%. Naive CD8 cells, CD45RO-negative and positively selected for CCR7, excluded terminally differentiated effector memory CD45RA+ cells. Looked up from germline, CDR1 is SGHTA and CDR2 is FQGNSA. Trimming took off 4 bases at V and 7 bases at J, with 31 bases between the two ends. The CDR3 spans 19 residues. Findings of the study overall: Inspection by rarefaction showed sorted-subset sequencing to be incomplete despite large depth. It was observed that approximately 5% of naive CD4 clonotypes were shared across several donors.

This chain uses TRBV7-2 with TRBJ1-1; D is perhaps TRBD1 (5 bases). The sequencing input was naive CD8+ T cells from PBMCs. This clonotype originated in a man between 18 and 29 years old in good health. Some clones in this sample may be carry-over from other donors' samples. The CDR3 sequence is CASSSGPRTISPGTLEAFF. In DNA, the CDR3 is TGTGCCAGCAGCTCGGGCCCCAGGACTATAAGCCCGGGGACCCTTGAAGCTTTCTTT.